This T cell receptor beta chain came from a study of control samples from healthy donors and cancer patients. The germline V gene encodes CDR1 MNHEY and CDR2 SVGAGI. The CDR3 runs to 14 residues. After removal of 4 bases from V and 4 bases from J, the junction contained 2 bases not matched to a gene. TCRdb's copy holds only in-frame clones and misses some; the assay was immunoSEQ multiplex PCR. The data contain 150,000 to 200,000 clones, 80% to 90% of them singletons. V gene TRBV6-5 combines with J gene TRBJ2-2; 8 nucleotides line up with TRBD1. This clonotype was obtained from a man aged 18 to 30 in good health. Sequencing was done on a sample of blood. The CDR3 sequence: CASSFRGPTGELFF. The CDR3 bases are TGTGCCAGCAGTTTCAGGGGGCCCACCGGGGAGCTGTTTTTT.